This TCR beta chain originates from a study of identical twins. This clonotype was detected a few times. Its antigen is as yet unknown. The V end was cut by 5 bases, the J end by 1 base, with 6 bases between. CDR1 SGHTA and CDR2 FQGNSA come from the germline V gene. The CDR3 length is 14 residues. Study-level results: Carriage of fewer insertions was seen in abundant cord blood beta clonotypes, whereas memory repertoires showed none.

Via MiXCR, TCRdb re-called the 5' RACE reads, giving one row per CDR3 protein. This table has about 520,000 distinct CDR3 sequences, approximately 22% appearing once. The data were also submitted as part of a second study, on T cells expressing NK-cell markers.

V gene TRBV7-2 combines with J gene TRBJ2-6; D unresolved. The sequence was obtained from a young woman in good health. Material for sequencing was CD4+ T cells sorted from blood. In DNA, the CDR3 is TGTGCCAGCAGCCCACCATCTGGGGCCAACGTCCTGACTTTC. Translated: CASSPPSGANVLTF.